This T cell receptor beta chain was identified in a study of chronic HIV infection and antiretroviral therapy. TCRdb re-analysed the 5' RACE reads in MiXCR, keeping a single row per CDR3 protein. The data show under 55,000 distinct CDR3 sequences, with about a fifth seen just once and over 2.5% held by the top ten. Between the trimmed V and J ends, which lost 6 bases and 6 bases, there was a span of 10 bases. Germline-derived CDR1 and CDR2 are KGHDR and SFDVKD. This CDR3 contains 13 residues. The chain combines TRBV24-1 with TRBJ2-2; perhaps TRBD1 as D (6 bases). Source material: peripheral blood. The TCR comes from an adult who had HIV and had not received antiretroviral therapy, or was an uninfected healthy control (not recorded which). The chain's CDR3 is CATSPGESGELFF. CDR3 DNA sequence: TGTGCCACCAGTCCAGGGGAATCCGGGGAGCTGTTTTTT.